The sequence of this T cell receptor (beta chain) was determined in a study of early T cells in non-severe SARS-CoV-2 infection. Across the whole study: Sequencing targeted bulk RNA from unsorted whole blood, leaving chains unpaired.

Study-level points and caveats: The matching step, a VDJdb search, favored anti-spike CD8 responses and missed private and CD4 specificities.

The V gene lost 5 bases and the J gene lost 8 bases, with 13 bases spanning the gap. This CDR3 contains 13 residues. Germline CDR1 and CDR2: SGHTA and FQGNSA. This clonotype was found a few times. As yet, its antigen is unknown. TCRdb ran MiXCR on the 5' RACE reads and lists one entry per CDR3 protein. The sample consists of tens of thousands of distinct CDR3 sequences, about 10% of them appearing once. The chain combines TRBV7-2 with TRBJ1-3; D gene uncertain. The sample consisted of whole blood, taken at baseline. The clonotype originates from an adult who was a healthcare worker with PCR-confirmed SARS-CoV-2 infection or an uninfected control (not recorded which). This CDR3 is CASSPGQRYTIYF. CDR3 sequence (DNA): TGTGCCAGCAGCCCGGGTCAACGATACACCATATATTTT.